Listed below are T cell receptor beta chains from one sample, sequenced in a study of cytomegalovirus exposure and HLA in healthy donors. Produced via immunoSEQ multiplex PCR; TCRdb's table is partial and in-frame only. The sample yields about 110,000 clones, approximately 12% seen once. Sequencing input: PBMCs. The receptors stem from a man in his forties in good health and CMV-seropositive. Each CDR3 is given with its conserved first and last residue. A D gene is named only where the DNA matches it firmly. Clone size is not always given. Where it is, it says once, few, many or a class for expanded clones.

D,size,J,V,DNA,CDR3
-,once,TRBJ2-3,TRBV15,TGTGCCACCAGCCCTGCCATCCTCGGACTCCCCACAGATACGCAGTATTTT,CATSPAILGLPTDTQYF
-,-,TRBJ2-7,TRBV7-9,TGTGCCAGCAGCTTAGCCAGGCAGGGCTACGAGCAGTACTTC,CASSLARQGYEQYF
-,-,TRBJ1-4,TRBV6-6,TGTGCCAGCCGGGGTGAAAAACTGTTTTTT,CASRGEKLFF
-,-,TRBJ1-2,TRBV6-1,TGTGCCAGAAGTGCTAGAACTCCCGGGGGCTACACCTTC,CARSARTPGGYTF
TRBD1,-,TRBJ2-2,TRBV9,TGTGCCAGCAGCTCCCCCTCGGGCAGGGGGCGAACCGGGGAGCTGTTTTTT,CASSSPSGRGRTGELFF
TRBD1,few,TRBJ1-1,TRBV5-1,TGCGCCAGCAGCCCGGGGACAGGCGGAGCTTTCTTT,CASSPGTGGAFF
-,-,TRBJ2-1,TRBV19,TGTGCCAGTAGTCCCCGTGATAGACAGTGGGGTGAGCAGTTCTTC,CASSPRDRQWGEQFF
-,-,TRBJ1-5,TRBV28,TGTGCCAGCAGTCTTTACACAGGGCAGAGACACTATCAGCCCCAGCATTTT,CASSLYTGQRHYQPQHF
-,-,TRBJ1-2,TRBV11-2,TGTGCCAGCAGCCTAACAGGGTTCCAAGCTAACTATGGCTACACCTTC,CASSLTGFQANYGYTF
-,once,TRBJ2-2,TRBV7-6,TGTGCCAGCAGCTTAGGGCAGGGTGGCACCGGGGAGCTGTTTTTT,CASSLGQGGTGELFF
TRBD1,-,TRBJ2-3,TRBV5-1,TGCGCCAGCAGCGACAGGGACCCAGATACGCAGTATTTT,CASSDRDPDTQYF
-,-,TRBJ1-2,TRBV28,TGTGCCAGCAGTCCTTACAGGCAGGGCTATGGCTACACCTTC,CASSPYRQGYGYTF
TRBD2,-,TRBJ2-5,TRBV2,TGTGCCAGCGGATTCGGACTAGGAGAGACCCAGTACTTC,CASGFGLGETQYF
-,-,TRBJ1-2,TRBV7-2,TGTGCCAGCAGCTCCGTTGTGTGGCAGGACGGGGGGACTTTTGGCTACACCTTC,CASSSVVWQDGGTFGYTF
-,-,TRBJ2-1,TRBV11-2,TGTGCCAGCAGCCCACCCGGGGGACTCGGTGAGCAGTTCTTC,CASSPPGGLGEQFF
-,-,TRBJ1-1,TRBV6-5,TGTGCCAGCAGTTACTCTAGCAGTACCGAAGCTTTCTTT,CASSYSSSTEAFF
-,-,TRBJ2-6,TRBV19,TGTGCCAGTAGTTCCCCCTGGCAGGCCCCCTCTGGGGCCAACGTCCTGACTTTC,CASSSPWQAPSGANVLTF
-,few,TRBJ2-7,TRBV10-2,TGCGCCAGCAGTGACCCCGACAGTATGGAGCACTTC,CASSDPDSMEHF
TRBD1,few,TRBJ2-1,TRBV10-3,TGTGCCATCAGTACCGGGACAGGCCCCTACAATGAGCAGTTCTTC,CAISTGTGPYNEQFF
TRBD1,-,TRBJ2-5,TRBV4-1,TGCGCCAGCAGCCAATCGGACAGGGGGAAGTGGGAGACCCAGTACTTC,CASSQSDRGKWETQYF
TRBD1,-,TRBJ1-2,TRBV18,TGTGCCAGCTCACCTGGACAGGGGGCTGGCTACACCTTC,CASSPGQGAGYTF
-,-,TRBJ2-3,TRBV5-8,TGTGCCAGCAGCGAGGGGGCAGATACGCAGTATTTT,CASSEGADTQYF
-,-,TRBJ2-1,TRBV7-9,TGTGCCAGCAGCTTAGTGCGGGACCGACCTTACAATGAGCAGTTCTTC,CASSLVRDRPYNEQFF
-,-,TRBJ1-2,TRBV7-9,TGTGCCAGCAGCTTGCGGGGGGGGCGTTTACATGGCTACACCTTC,CASSLRGGRLHGYTF
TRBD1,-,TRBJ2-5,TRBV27,TGTGCCAGCACCCGATTCGAGCGGGTGGGCAGGGGGCGCTTAGTCTTCCCCAGAGAGACCCAGTACTTC,CASTRFERVGRGRLVFPRETQYF
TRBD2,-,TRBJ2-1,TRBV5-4,TGTGCCAGCAGCCCGGTTCTGGGACTAGCTCCCGGGGAGCAGTTCTTC,CASSPVLGLAPGEQFF
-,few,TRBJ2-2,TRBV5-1,TGCGCCAGCAGCCTATCTCCTGACGGGGAGCTGTTTTTT,CASSLSPDGELFF
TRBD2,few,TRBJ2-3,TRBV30,TGTGCCTGGACGCGGGCGGGAGGCCGGACAGATGCGCAGTATTTT,CAWTRAGGRTDAQYF